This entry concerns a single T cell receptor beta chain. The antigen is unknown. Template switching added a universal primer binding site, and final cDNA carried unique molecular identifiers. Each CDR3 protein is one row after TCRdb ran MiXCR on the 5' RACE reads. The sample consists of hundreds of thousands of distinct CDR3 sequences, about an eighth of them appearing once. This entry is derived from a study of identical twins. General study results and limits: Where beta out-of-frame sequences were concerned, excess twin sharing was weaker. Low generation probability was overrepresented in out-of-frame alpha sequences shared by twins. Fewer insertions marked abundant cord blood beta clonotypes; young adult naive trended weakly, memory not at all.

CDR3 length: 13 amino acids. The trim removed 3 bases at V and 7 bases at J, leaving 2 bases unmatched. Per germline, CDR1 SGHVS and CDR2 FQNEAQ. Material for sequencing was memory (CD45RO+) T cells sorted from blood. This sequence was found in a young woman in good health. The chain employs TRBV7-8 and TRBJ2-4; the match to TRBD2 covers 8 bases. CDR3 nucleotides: TGTGCCAGCAGCTTTAGCGGGGAGAACATTCAGTACTTC. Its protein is CASSFSGENIQYF. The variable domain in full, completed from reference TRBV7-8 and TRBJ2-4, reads GAGVSQSPRYKVAKRGQDVALRCDPISGHVSLFWYQQALGQGPEFLTYFQNEAQLDKSGLPSDRFFAERPEGSVSTLKIQRTQQEDSAVYLCASSFSGENIQYFGAGTRLSVL.